This TCR beta chain was sequenced for a study of blood T cell repertoires in COVID-19. This CDR3 has 15 residues. Germline values: CDR1 MDHEN, CDR2 SYDVKM. V trimming: 6 bases; J trimming: 9 bases; junction bases outside the gene matches: 7. Per the original data handling: Amplification with reference gene primers provided the estimates of nucleated cell counts. Data came from immunoSEQ multiplex PCR; TCRdb stores just in-frame clones and leaves some out. V and J calls plus clone size are reproduced from that table; the DNA served to infer D and trimming. The sample records more than 150,000 clones, 87% being singletons. In terms of age and location, participants ranged from roughly 18 to 100 years and lived in around 22 US areas.

J is TRBJ2-1 and V is TRBV28, with 14 bases that match TRBD2. The TCR originated in a woman aged 50 to 60 who had recovered from COVID-19. The sequenced sample consisted of PBMCs or T cells enriched from blood (not recorded which). CDR3 bases: TGTGCCAGCAGCTCCGGGACTAGCGGGAGAAGTGAGCAGTTCTTC. Encoded protein: CASSSGTSGRSEQFF.